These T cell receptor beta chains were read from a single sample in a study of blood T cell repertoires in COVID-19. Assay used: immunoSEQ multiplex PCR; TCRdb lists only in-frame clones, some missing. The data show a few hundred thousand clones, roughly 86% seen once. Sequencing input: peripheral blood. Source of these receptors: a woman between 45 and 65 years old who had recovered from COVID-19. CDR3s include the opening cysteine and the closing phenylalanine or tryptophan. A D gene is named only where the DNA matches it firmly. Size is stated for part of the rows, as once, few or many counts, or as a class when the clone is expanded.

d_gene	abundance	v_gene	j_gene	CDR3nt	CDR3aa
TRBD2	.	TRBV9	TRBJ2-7	TGTGCCAGCAGCGTAGGTGGGGTAGCGGGGGTCTACGAGCAGTACTTC	CASSVGGVAGVYEQYF
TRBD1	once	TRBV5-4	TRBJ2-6	TGTGCCAGCAGTTCGGTGACAGGGGGGTCTGGGGCCAACGTCCTGACTTTC	CASSSVTGGSGANVLTF
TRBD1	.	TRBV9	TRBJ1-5	TGTGCCAGCAGCGTAGGGACAGGGGATCAGCCCCAGCATTTT	CASSVGTGDQPQHF
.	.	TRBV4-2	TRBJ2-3	TGTGCCAGCAGCGGGGGAGGAGGTGACACAGATACGCAGTATTTT	CASSGGGGDTDTQYF
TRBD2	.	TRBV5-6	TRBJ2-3	TGTGCCAGCAGCTTGGCAATACTAGCGGGGGGCCAAACAGATACGCAGTATTTT	CASSLAILAGGQTDTQYF
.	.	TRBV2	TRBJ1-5	TGTGCCAGCAGTGATCTGACAGGAGGCAATCAGCCCCAGCATTTT	CASSDLTGGNQPQHF
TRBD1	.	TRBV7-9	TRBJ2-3	TGTGCCAGCAGCCCAGGAGCAGGGGGCCAGGATACGCAGTATTTT	CASSPGAGGQDTQYF
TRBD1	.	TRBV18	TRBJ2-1	TGTGCCAGCTCACCAGACAGGGGGGGTTACAATGAGCAGTTCTTC	CASSPDRGGYNEQFF
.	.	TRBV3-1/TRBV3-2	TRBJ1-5	TGTGCCAGCAGCCAATATTTCCGAGATCAGCCCCAGCATTTT	CASSQYFRDQPQHF
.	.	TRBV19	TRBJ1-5	TGTGCCAGTACCCCTGGGGGCCAGATCTATAGCAATCAGCCCCAGCATTTT	CASTPGGQIYSNQPQHF
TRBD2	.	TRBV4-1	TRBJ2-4	TGCGCCAGCAGCCAGGGACTAGCGGGACCCATTCAGTACTTC	CASSQGLAGPIQYF
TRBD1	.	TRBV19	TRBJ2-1	TGTGCCAGTAGACGCCGGGACAGGGCCAATGAGCAGTTCTTC	CASRRRDRANEQFF
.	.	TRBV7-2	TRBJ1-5	TGTGCCAGCAGCTTGGGAGGGTTTAGCAATCAGCCCCAGCATTTT	CASSLGGFSNQPQHF
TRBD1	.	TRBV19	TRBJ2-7	TGTGCCAGTAGTCTTTCACGGACAGGGGGCTCCTACGAGCAGTACTTC	CASSLSRTGGSYEQYF
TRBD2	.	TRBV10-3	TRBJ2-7	TGTGCCTCTTCCCACGGCGGGGGGGTGAACGAGCAGTACTTC	CASSHGGGVNEQYF
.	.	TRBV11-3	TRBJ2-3	TGTGCCAGCAGCTTAGATCTATACACAGATACGCAGTATTTT	CASSLDLYTDTQYF